These 24 T cell receptor beta chains share one sample of origin, sequenced in a study of T cells after posttransplantation cyclophosphamide. Busulfan-fludarabine conditioning, marrow transplant, and cyclophosphamide on days +3 and +4 were administered. Measured with immunoSEQ multiplex PCR; TCRdb has only the in-frame clones, and not every one. The sample consists of 6,100 or so clones, 74% of them appearing once. The sample consisted of PBMCs, taken 1,400 to 1,500 days after allogeneic stem cell transplant with posttransplant cyclophosphamide. The receptors come from a male patient aged 25-45 years who received an allogeneic stem cell transplant from a related donor, was CMV-positive, and had acute GVHD only. The graft donor may have given rise to some T cells.

The rearrangement uses TRBV7-2 and TRBJ2-5; 9 nucleotides match TRBD2. Germline V gene data show CDR1 as SGHTA and CDR2 as FQGNSA. CDR3 size: 15 residues. V trimming: 5 bases; J trimming: 0 bases; junction bases outside the gene matches: 4. The CDR3 loop is CASSASGAYQETQYF. The CDR3 bases are TGTGCCAGCAGCGCTAGCGGGGCCTACCAAGAGACCCAGTACTTC.

The genes are TRBV2 and TRBJ1-1, with D perhaps TRBD1 (5 bases). CDR3 length: 15 residues. Deletions cut 4 bases from V and 0 bases from J, with 12 bases between. In germline, CDR1 is SNHLY, CDR2 FYNNEI. The CDR3 reads CASSGGQVMNTEAFF. DNA of the CDR3: TGTGCCAGCAGTGGGGGCCAGGTGATGAACACTGAAGCTTTCTTT.

The rearrangement joins TRBV18 to TRBJ1-2; D ambiguous. V was clipped by 4 bases and J by 5 bases, with 17 bases between them. There are 15 residues in the CDR3. Germline-derived CDR1 and CDR2 are KGHSH and LQKENI. CDR3 bases: TGTGCCAGCTCACGGGCCACGCCTCGGGGATATGGCTACACCTTC. Its protein product is CASSRATPRGYGYTF.

The V gene is TRBV18, the J gene TRBJ1-2; D gene unclear. V shed 0 bases and J shed 0 bases, with 11 bases lying between them. CDR1 is KGHSH, CDR2 LQKENI, per germline. This CDR3 has 16 residues. CDR3: CASSPPYGLSNYGYTF. In DNA form, the CDR3 reads TGTGCCAGCTCACCACCTTACGGGTTGTCTAACTATGGCTACACCTTC.

Written as DNA, the CDR3 is TGTGCTAGTGGCGAGGGAATCGGCTATGGCTACACCTTC. Translated, it gives CASGEGIGYGYTF. This chain uses TRBV12-5 with TRBJ1-2; D gene ambiguous. CDR1 is LGHNT and CDR2 is FRNRAP in the germline V gene. Trimming removed 6 bases at V and 4 bases at J, with 12 bases between. This CDR3 contains 13 residues.

The rearrangement uses TRBV5-1 and TRBJ2-7, with D maybe TRBD2 (6 bases). Trimming took off 1 base at V and 2 bases at J, with 19 bases between the two ends. This CDR3 has 17 amino acids. Germline V gene data show CDR1 as SGHRS and CDR2 as YFSETQ. This CDR3 reads CASSLSSSTTGAYEQYF. In nucleotides, the CDR3 is TGCGCCAGCAGCTTGTCGTCATCCACTACGGGGGCCTACGAGCAGTACTTC.

CDR3 in DNA: TGCGCCAGCAGCACCCGGACAGCAAACTATGGCTACACCTTC. Translating it yields CASSTRTANYGYTF. This chain links TRBV5-1 with TRBJ1-2; a weak D match, TRBD1 (6 bases). V was shortened by 4 bases and J by 2 bases, with 12 bases between the two germline ends. Germline V gene data show CDR1 as SGHRS and CDR2 as YFSETQ. The CDR3 consists of 14 residues.

This clone was picked up one time. The chain recombines TRBV18 with TRBJ1-5, with TRBD1 identical over 7 bases. From germline, CDR1 is KGHSH and CDR2 LQKENI. This CDR3 comprises 15 residues. V shed 5 bases, J shed 7 bases, and the junction held 11 bases outside the gene matches. The CDR3 sequence: CASSYDRASEQPQHF. In nucleotides, the CDR3 is TGTGCCAGCTCATATGACAGGGCGAGCGAACAGCCCCAGCATTTT.

The V and J genes are TRBV15 and TRBJ2-5, with D maybe TRBD2 (6 bases). The length of the CDR3 is 15 residues. The V gene's germline CDR1 is LNHNV and CDR2 YYDKDF (reference sequence). The V and J ends lost 2 bases and 10 bases respectively, with 20 bases between them. Here the CDR3 DNA reads TGTGCCACCAGCAGAACAACCGGGACTTTTGAGGACCAGTACTTC. This gives the protein CATSRTTGTFEDQYF.

By frequency in the sample, this clone is medium-sized. V is TRBV19 and J is TRBJ1-5; 10 bases are a match to TRBD1. Germline CDR1 is LNHDA and CDR2 is SQIVND (reference sequence). Trimming took 7 bases from V and 6 from J; bases not matched to a gene: 9. The CDR3 contains 15 residues. The CDR3 bases are TGTGCCAGTACCTCGGGACAGGGGTTCGGTCAGCCCCAGCATTTT. This encodes CASTSGQGFGQPQHF.

The J gene is TRBJ2-3, the V gene TRBV11-2; a weak D match, TRBD1 (5 bases). V dropped 5 bases and J dropped 4 bases, with 19 bases sitting between them. The CDR3 totals 16 residues. Germline loops: CDR1 SGHAT, CDR2 FQNNGV. CDR3 protein: CASSLRGAPPADTQYF. In nucleotides, the CDR3 is TGTGCCAGCAGCCTAAGGGGTGCGCCCCCGGCAGATACGCAGTATTTT.

In its sample, this clone was seen a few times. The V gene is TRBV7-9, the J gene TRBJ2-3, with D possibly being TRBD1 (6 bases). Trimming stripped 9 bases from V and 2 bases from J, with 9 bases between. The length of the CDR3 is 12 residues. Germline values: CDR1 SEHNR, CDR2 FQNEAQ (reference sequence). CDR3: CASGQHTDTQYF. The CDR3, as DNA: TGTGCCAGTGGACAGCACACAGATACGCAGTATTTT.

V gene TRBV5-1 combines with J gene TRBJ2-3, with 10 bases fitting TRBD1. The germline V gene encodes CDR1 SGHRS and CDR2 YFSETQ. V trimming: 4 bases; J trimming: 6 bases; junction bases outside the gene matches: 5. The CDR3 is 14 amino acids. CDR3 sequence (DNA): TGCGCCAGCAGCCCCGGGACAGGGGACGATACGCAGTATTTT. It translates to CASSPGTGDDTQYF.

V and J are TRBV21-1 and TRBJ2-1; the D segment call TRBD1 is taken from the table without a DNA check. TRBV21-1 is a recognized pseudogene. This CDR3 is built from 16 residues. The CDR3 loop is CASSKDGPGEFDEQFF. The CDR3 nucleotides read TGTGCCAGCAGCAAAGATGGGCCAGGGGAATTCGATGAGCAGTTCTTC.

This clone was observed once. The V call is TRBV5-1, the J call TRBJ2-3; D is unclear. Per the germline V gene, CDR1 is SGHRS and CDR2 is YFSETQ. Trimming removed 4 bases from V and 0 bases from J, with 12 bases in between. This CDR3 contains 15 residues. The CDR3 protein is CASSPAGVSTDTQYF. The CDR3 coding sequence is TGCGCCAGCAGCCCTGCAGGCGTCAGCACAGATACGCAGTATTTT.

This clone occurred a few times. The rearrangement joins TRBV7-2 to TRBJ1-6; tentatively, D is TRBD1 (5 bases). Germline-derived CDR1 and CDR2 are SGHTA and FQGNSA. The CDR3 has 16 amino acids. Deletions cut 1 base from V and 4 bases from J, with 11 bases between. The CDR3 spells CASSLGPTDYNSPLHF. Written as DNA, the CDR3 is TGTGCCAGCAGCTTAGGTCCGACAGATTATAATTCACCCCTCCACTTT.

V and J are TRBV29-1 and TRBJ2-5; possible D gene TRBD2, 6 bases. V dropped 0 bases and J dropped 11 bases, with 22 bases sitting between them. The germline V gene encodes CDR1 SQVTM and CDR2 ANQGSEA. The CDR3 length is 15 residues. The CDR3: CSVEELGRRGEEQYF. CDR3 sequence (DNA): TGCAGCGTTGAAGAATTGGGTAGGAGGGGTGAGGAGCAGTACTTC.

The chain employs TRBV28 and TRBJ1-5; weak D call: TRBD1 (6 bases). Germline loops: CDR1 MDHEN, CDR2 SYDVKM. This CDR3 has 16 amino acids. V was pared by 6 bases and J by 2 bases, with 17 bases between. In DNA form, the CDR3 reads TGTGCCAGCAGGAACCGCAGGGGTACAGGCAATCAGCCCCAGCATTTT. Translated: CASRNRRGTGNQPQHF.

The V gene is TRBV7-9, the J gene TRBJ1-1, with 7 bases fitting TRBD1. This CDR3 is 16 amino acids long. Losses at the gene ends were 5 bases for V and 4 bases for J; bases not matched to a gene: 13. Germline V lookup: CDR1 SEHNR, CDR2 FQNEAQ (reference sequence). The DNA for the CDR3 is TGTGCCAGCAGCCCAACGACAGGGAGTACGAGCACTGAAGCTTTCTTT. Its protein product is CASSPTTGSTSTEAFF.

The rearrangement joins TRBV12-5 to TRBJ1-5, with D perhaps TRBD1 (5 bases). The V end lost 6 bases, the J end lost 5 bases, and 17 bases lay between the germline ends. The CDR3 has 15 residues. Germline V CDR1 and CDR2: LGHNT, FRNRAP. CDR3 region: CASGRTQTVDQPQHF. The CDR3 DNA follows: TGTGCTAGTGGGAGGACCCAGACAGTGGATCAGCCCCAGCATTTT.

The gene calls are TRBV11-3 and TRBJ1-1; D is undetermined. Germline lookup yields CDR1 SGHNT and CDR2 YENEEA. The CDR3 covers 14 residues. Trimming cost V 5 bases and J 1 base, with 11 bases left between them. CDR3 loop: CASSPREGNTEAFF. The CDR3 DNA sequence: TGTGCCAGCAGCCCCCGGGAGGGGAACACTGAAGCTTTCTTT.

This chain links TRBV7-2 with TRBJ1-4, with D maybe TRBD1 (5 bases). CDR3 length equals 14 residues. The germline V and J ends were trimmed by 10 bases and 8 bases, with 20 bases remaining between them. Germline CDR1 reads SGHTA; CDR2 reads FQGNSA. The DNA for the CDR3 is TGTGCCACCAGGGCAGGAGGGAGGAACGAAAAACTGTTTTTT. Protein product: CATRAGGRNEKLFF.

The chain links TRBV19 to TRBJ2-3; 11 nucleotides match TRBD1. This CDR3 comprises 18 residues. Germline V gene lookup returns CDR1 LNHDA and CDR2 SQIVND (reference sequence). V was clipped by 6 bases and J by 6 bases; unmatched bases: 17. Written as DNA, the CDR3 is TGTGCCAGTAGCACCCTCGTGGGGGCGGGACAGGGGGAGGATACGCAGTATTTT. This encodes CASSTLVGAGQGEDTQYF.

This clone came up a few times. This chain connects TRBV19 to TRBJ2-3, with no clear D. Germline CDR1 and CDR2: LNHDA and SQIVND (reference sequence). V was cut by 3 bases and J by 2 bases, with 9 bases left in between. This CDR3 is 14 amino acids long. The CDR3 spells CASSMVVATDTQYF. The CDR3 bases are TGTGCCAGTAGTATGGTCGTAGCCACAGATACGCAGTATTTT.